The subject of this entry is one TCR beta chain. The sample comes from a study of control samples from healthy donors and cancer patients. Germline CDR1 SEHNR, CDR2 FQNEAQ (reference sequence). This CDR3 is 13 amino acids long. With 4 bases removed from V and 3 bases from J, the gap between germline ends came to 7 bases. The assay was immunoSEQ multiplex PCR, and TCRdb's table has in-frame clones only and misses some. The sample holds about 90,000 clones, 90% seen once. Sequenced sample: blood. The chain recombines TRBV7-9 with TRBJ2-4; D may be TRBD2 (6 bases). This receptor was identified in a woman between 18 and 29 years old in good health. The CDR3 DNA reads as TGTGCCAGCAGCTCTAGCGACAAAAACATTCAGTACTTC. This sequence encodes CASSSSDKNIQYF.